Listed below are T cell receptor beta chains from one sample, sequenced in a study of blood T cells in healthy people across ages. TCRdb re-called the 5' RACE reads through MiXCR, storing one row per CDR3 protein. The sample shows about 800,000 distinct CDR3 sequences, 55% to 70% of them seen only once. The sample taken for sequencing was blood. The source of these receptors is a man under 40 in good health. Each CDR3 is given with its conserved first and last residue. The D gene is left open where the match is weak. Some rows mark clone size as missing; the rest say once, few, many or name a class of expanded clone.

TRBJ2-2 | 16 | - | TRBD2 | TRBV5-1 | CASSLWLAGTTGELFF | TGCGCCAGCAGCTTATGGCTAGCGGGGACCACCGGGGAGCTGTTTTTT
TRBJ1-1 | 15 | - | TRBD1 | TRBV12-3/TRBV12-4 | CAGSVPDRGNTEAFF | TGTGCCGGCAGTGTACCGGACAGGGGGAACACTGAAGCTTTCTTT
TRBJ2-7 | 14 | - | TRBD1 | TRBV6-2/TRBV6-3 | CASSRQGSDYEQYF | TGTGCCAGCAGCAGACAGGGCTCAGACTACGAGCAGTACTTC
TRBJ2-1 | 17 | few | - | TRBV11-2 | CASSLETRSDSYNEQFF | TGTGCCAGCAGCTTAGAGACGCGGTCGGACTCCTACAATGAGCAGTTCTTC
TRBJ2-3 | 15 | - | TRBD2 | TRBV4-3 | CASSRSGREFETQYF | TGCGCCAGCAGCCGAAGCGGGAGGGAATTTGAGACGCAGTATTTT
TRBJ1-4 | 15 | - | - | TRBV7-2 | CASSSRAFGDEKLFF | TGTGCCAGCAGCTCCCGGGCCTTCGGAGACGAAAAACTGTTTTTT
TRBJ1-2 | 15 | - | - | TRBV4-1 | CASSQELGRQYGYTF | TGCGCCAGCAGCCAAGAACTTGGACGGCAATATGGCTACACCTTC
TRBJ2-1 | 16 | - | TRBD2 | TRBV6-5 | CASTSGLAGALGEQFF | TGTGCCAGCACAAGTGGACTAGCGGGGGCATTGGGTGAGCAGTTCTTC
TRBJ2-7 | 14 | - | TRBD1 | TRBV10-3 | CAIKHGQGIDEQYF | TGTGCCATCAAACATGGACAGGGGATCGACGAGCAGTACTTC
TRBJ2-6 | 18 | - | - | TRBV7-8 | CASSSRQYGGHGANVLTF | TGTGCCAGCAGCTCCCGGCAGTACGGAGGACACGGGGCCAACGTCCTGACTTTC
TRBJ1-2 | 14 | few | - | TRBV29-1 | CSVVVGDRDYGYTF | TGCAGCGTTGTCGTGGGGGATAGAGACTATGGCTACACCTTC
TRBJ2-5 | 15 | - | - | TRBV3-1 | CASSQTQGHQETQYF | TGTGCCAGCAGCCAAACACAGGGACACCAAGAGACCCAGTACTTC
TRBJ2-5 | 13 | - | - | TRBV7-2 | CASSAVGGETQYF | TGTGCCAGCAGCGCCGTGGGGGGAGAGACCCAGTACTTC
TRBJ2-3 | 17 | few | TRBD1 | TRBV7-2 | CASSWLSRTGATDTQYF | TGTGCCAGCAGCTGGCTATCTCGGACAGGGGCCACAGATACGCAGTATTTT
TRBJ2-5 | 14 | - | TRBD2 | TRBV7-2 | CASSVNRGEETQYF | TGTGCCAGCAGCGTAAACCGGGGGGAAGAGACCCAGTACTTC
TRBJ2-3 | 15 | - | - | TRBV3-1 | CASSHLRVSTDTQYF | TGTGCCAGCAGCCATCTGCGGGTCTCCACAGATACGCAGTATTTT
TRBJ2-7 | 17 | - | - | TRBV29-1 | CSAYIIPRDGGLYEQYF | TGCAGCGCCTACATAATACCACGGGACGGGGGATTGTACGAGCAGTACTTC
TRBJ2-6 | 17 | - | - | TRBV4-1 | CASSQGNVVLNANVLTF | TGCGCCAGCAGCCAAGGCAACGTAGTTCTGAACGCCAACGTCCTGACTTTC
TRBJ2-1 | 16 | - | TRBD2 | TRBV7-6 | CASSHRTSGILNEQFF | TGTGCCAGCAGCCACAGGACTAGCGGGATCTTGAATGAGCAGTTCTTC
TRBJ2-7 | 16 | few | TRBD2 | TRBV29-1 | CSVLLAGGVNSYEQYF | TGCAGCGTCCTACTAGCGGGAGGAGTAAACTCCTACGAGCAGTACTTC
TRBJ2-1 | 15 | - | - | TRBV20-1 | CSASGNRVAQDEQFF | TGCAGTGCTAGCGGGAACAGGGTAGCCCAAGATGAGCAGTTCTTC
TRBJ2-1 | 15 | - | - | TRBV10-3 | CAISESGRLMDEQFF | TGTGCCATCAGTGAGTCGGGGCGCCTGATGGATGAGCAGTTCTTC
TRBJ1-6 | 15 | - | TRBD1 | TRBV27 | CASSLSVTGTSPLHF | TGTGCCAGCAGTTTATCTGTGACAGGGACTTCACCCCTCCACTTT
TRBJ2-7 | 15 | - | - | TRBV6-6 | CASSSRGGPNLEQYF | TGTGCCAGCAGTTCCAGGGGAGGTCCCAACCTTGAGCAGTACTTC
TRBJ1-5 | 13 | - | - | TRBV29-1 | CSVVWTAGQPQHF | TGCAGCGTTGTTTGGACAGCGGGGCAGCCCCAGCATTTT
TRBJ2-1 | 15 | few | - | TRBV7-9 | CALQARGGSYNEQFF | TGTGCCCTCCAGGCCCGGGGTGGGTCCTACAATGAGCAGTTCTTC
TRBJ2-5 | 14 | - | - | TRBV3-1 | CASSQVPGVETQYF | TGTGCCAGCAGCCAAGTGCCGGGGGTGGAGACCCAGTACTTC
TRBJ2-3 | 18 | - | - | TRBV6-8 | CASSYSDRSKTSTDTQYF | TGTGCCAGCAGTTACAGCGACAGGAGTAAAACTAGCACAGATACGCAGTATTTT
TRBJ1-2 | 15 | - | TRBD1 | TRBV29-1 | CSVRLGTGNLYGYTF | TGCAGCGTGAGACTTGGGACAGGGAACCTCTATGGCTACACCTTC
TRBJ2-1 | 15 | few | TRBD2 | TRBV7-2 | CASSLEASGSNEQFF | TGTGCCAGCAGCTTAGAGGCTAGCGGGAGCAATGAGCAGTTCTTC
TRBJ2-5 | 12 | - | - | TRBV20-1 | CSARDWGREQYF | TGCAGTGCTAGAGACTGGGGAAGGGAGCAGTACTTC
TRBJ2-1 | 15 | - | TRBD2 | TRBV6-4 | CASSDSSSGSDEQFF | TGTGCCAGCAGTGACTCGTCTAGCGGGAGTGATGAGCAGTTCTTC
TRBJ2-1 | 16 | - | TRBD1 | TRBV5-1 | CASSSRTGGSYNEQFF | TGCGCCAGCAGCTCCAGGACAGGGGGCTCCTACAATGAGCAGTTCTTC
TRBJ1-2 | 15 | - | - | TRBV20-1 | CSAHAGVGPNYGYTF | TGCAGTGCTCATGCCGGAGTGGGTCCTAACTATGGCTACACCTTC
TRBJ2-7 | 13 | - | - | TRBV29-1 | CSVGTTISYEQYF | TGCAGCGTTGGGACAACCATCTCCTACGAGCAGTACTTC
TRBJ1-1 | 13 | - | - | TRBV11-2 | CASSRQYGTEAFF | TGTGCCAGCAGTCGACAGTATGGGACTGAAGCTTTCTTT
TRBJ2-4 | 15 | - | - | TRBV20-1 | CSASSPDSTEEIQYF | TGCAGTGCAAGTAGCCCAGATTCGACAGAAGAGATCCAGTACTTC
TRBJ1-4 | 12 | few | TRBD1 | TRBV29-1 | CSGGTGDEKLFF | TGCAGCGGCGGGACAGGGGACGAAAAACTGTTTTTT